The 15 T cell receptor beta chains listed next were all sequenced from one sample in a study of cytomegalovirus exposure and HLA in healthy donors. TCRdb's table, derived via immunoSEQ multiplex PCR, lists solely in-frame clones and lacks some. The data contain more than 300,000 clones, around 86% of them singletons. Sequenced input: PBMCs. These TCRs come from a woman under 30 in good health and CMV-seronegative.

J is TRBJ2-7 and V is TRBV5-1; D perhaps matches TRBD1 (5 bases). CDR3 size: 11 residues. V lost 8 bases and J lost 6, with 12 bases in between. Germline V CDR1 and CDR2: SGHRS, YFSETQ. The CDR3 sequence is CASTEGAEQYF. The CDR3, as DNA: TGCGCCAGTACGGAAGGGGCCGAGCAGTACTTC.

V and J are TRBV27 and TRBJ2-1; D ambiguous. The CDR3 runs to 13 residues. CDR1 is MNHEY and CDR2 is SMNVEV in the germline V gene (reference sequence). V was cut by 3 bases and J by 9 bases, with 12 bases left in between. CDR3 DNA sequence: TGTGCCAGCAGTTTCGACTTATCTGGTGAGCAGTTCTTC. Translated, it gives CASSFDLSGEQFF.

The genes are TRBV5-4 and TRBJ2-7; 8 bases agree with TRBD2. The ends lost 9 bases at V and 4 bases at J; junction bases unmatched: 15. The CDR3 loop spans 15 amino acids. CDR1 is SGHNT, CDR2 YYREEE, per germline (reference sequence). In nucleotides, the CDR3 is TGTGCCACCCGTGGGTCGGGAGGGTACGCGTACGAGCAGTACTTC. It codes for CATRGSGGYAYEQYF.

This clone was counted only a few times. This chain links TRBV11-2 with TRBJ2-2; D remains ambiguous. The CDR3 extends over 11 amino acids. Trimming removed 5 bases at V and 6 bases at J, with 4 bases between. Germline V gene lookup returns CDR1 SGHAT and CDR2 FQNNGV. CDR3 sequence: CASSRAGELFF. Here the CDR3 DNA reads TGTGCCAGCAGCCGGGCCGGGGAGCTGTTTTTT. The variable domain in full, with the rest retrieved from reference TRBV11-2 and TRBJ2-2, is EAGVAQSPRYKIIEKRQSVAFWCNPISGHATLYWYQQILGQGPKLLIQFQNNGVVDDSQLPKDRFSAERLKGVDSTLKIQPAKLEDSAVYLCASSRAGELFFGEGSRLTVL.

The chain is built from TRBV14 and TRBJ2-7; possibly TRBD2 for D (5 bases). V was trimmed by 4 bases and J by 3 bases, leaving 16 bases between them. The CDR3 sequence is 15 residues long. From germline, CDR1 is SGHDN and CDR2 FVKESK. CDR3 sequence: CASSLDTVRGYEQYF. CDR3 nucleotides: TGTGCCAGCAGCCTAGACACAGTTCGGGGCTACGAGCAGTACTTC.

The rearrangement uses TRBV2 and TRBJ1-1; possibly TRBD1 for D (5 bases). Per germline, CDR1 SNHLY and CDR2 FYNNEI. CDR3 length equals 16 residues. V was trimmed by 8 bases and J by 0 bases, leaving 19 bases between them. CDR3 amino acids: CASFPQQGSMNTEAFF. As DNA, the CDR3 is TGTGCCAGCTTTCCCCAGCAGGGTTCTATGAACACTGAAGCTTTCTTT.

The gene calls are TRBV9 and TRBJ1-5; D unclear. The length of the CDR3 is 15 residues. The V gene lost 0 bases and the J gene lost 2 bases, with 9 bases spanning the gap. CDR1 SGDLS and CDR2 YYNGEE come from the germline V gene. DNA of the CDR3: TGTGCCAGCAGCGTAGCAGACGGGGGCAATCAGCCCCAGCATTTT. Translated: CASSVADGGNQPQHF. Combining the CDR3 with reference TRBV9 and TRBJ1-5 gives the whole variable domain DSGVTQTPKHLITATGQRVTLRCSPRSGDLSVYWYQQSLDQGLQFLIQYYNGEERAKGNILERFSAQQFPDLHSELNLSSLELGDSALYFCASSVADGGNQPQHFGDGTRLSIL.

On this clone: One end of the junction does not line up with germline, which may come from a read error. This chain links TRBV7-7 with TRBJ2-7; 10 bases line up with TRBD1. This CDR3 comprises 15 residues. Germline CDR1 and CDR2: SSHAT and FNYEAQ (reference sequence). As DNA, the CDR3 is TGTGCTAGCAGCACAGGGACAGGGGCATCCTACGAGCAGTACTTC. Residues: CASSTGTGASYEQYF.

V is TRBV27 and J is TRBJ1-4; 8 bases line up with TRBD1. The CDR3 is made up of 14 amino acids. In germline, CDR1 is MNHEY, CDR2 SMNVEV (reference sequence). V was pared by 10 bases and J by 6 bases, with 10 bases of the junction left unmatched. The CDR3 reads CATASDRVYEKLFF. In nucleotides, the CDR3 is TGTGCCACCGCTTCGGACAGGGTGTATGAAAAACTGTTTTTT.

The V gene is TRBV28, the J gene TRBJ1-5; 7 bases agree with TRBD1. Trimming removed 6 bases from V and 5 bases from J; junction bases left unmatched: 7. The germline gives CDR1 MDHEN, CDR2 SYDVKM. This CDR3 has 14 residues. The CDR3 nucleotides are TGTGCCAGCAGACTGACAGGGTGGGATCAGCCCCAGCATTTT. As protein: CASRLTGWDQPQHF. The entire variable domain, with the rest obtained from reference TRBV28 and TRBJ1-5, is as follows: DVKVTQSSRYLVKRTGEKVFLECVQDMDHENMFWYRQDPGLGLRLIYFSYDVKMKEKGDIPEGYSVSREKKERFSLILESASTNQTSMYLCASRLTGWDQPQHFGDGTRLSIL.

This clone was detected only a few times. The CDR3: CANPSGRGLSGNTIYF. The CDR3 nucleotides read TGTGCCAACCCTTCGGGCAGGGGGCTTTCTGGAAACACCATATATTTT. This chain links TRBV6-6 with TRBJ1-3, with 8 nucleotides matching TRBD1. Germline CDR1 reads MNHNY; CDR2 reads SVGAGI (reference sequence). The CDR3 has 16 amino acids. The ends lost 10 bases at V and 1 base at J; junction bases unmatched: 12.

This rearrangement joins TRBV28 to TRBJ1-1; 9 bases map to TRBD1. This CDR3 contains 15 residues. The germline gives CDR1 MDHEN, CDR2 SYDVKM. V dropped 4 bases and J dropped 11; count of bases not matched to a gene: 14. The CDR3 reads CASSSPWTGVGWAFF. For the CDR3, the DNA is TGTGCCAGCAGTTCACCATGGACAGGGGTGGGATGGGCTTTCTTT.

The chain combines TRBV27 with TRBJ2-3; 10 nucleotides agree with TRBD2. CDR1 is MNHEY, CDR2 SMNVEV, per germline (reference sequence). Unmatched junction bases numbered 9, after V lost 8 bases and J lost 4 bases. The CDR3 length is 15 residues. The DNA of the CDR3 is TGTGCCAGCGTGAGCCTTCTAGCGGGAGCAGATACGCAGTATTTT. Protein product: CASVSLLAGADTQYF.

V is TRBV4-3 and J is TRBJ2-1, with TRBD2 matching 7 bases. Germline CDR1 is LGHNA and CDR2 is YSLEER. V was pared by 1 base and J by 10 bases, with 16 bases of the junction left unmatched. The CDR3 runs 17 residues. For the CDR3, the DNA is TGCGCCAGCAGCCAAGGGGCGGGAGCTGAGGTGGGGCGAGAGCAGTTCTTC. Its protein product is CASSQGAGAEVGREQFF.

This clone was detected once. V gene TRBV19 combines with J gene TRBJ1-5; a weak D match, TRBD1 (5 bases). The CDR3 runs to 13 residues. Trimming removed 6 bases at V and 6 bases at J, with 12 bases between. Germline V lookup: CDR1 LNHDA, CDR2 SQIVND (reference sequence). The CDR3 is CASSPGGAQPQHF. The CDR3, as DNA: TGTGCCAGTAGCCCCGGAGGGGCTCAGCCCCAGCATTTT.